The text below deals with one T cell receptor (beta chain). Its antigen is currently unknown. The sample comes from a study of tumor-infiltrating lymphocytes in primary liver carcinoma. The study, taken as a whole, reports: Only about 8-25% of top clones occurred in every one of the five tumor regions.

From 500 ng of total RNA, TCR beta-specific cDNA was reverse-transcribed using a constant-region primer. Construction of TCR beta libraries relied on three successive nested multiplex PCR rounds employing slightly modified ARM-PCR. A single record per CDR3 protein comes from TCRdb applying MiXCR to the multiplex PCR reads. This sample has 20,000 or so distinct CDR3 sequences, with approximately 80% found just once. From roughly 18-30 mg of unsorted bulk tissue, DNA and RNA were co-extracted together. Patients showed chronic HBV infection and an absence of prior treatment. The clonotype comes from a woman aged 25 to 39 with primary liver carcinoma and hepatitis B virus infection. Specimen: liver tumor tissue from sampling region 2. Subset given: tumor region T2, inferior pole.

CDR3 amino acids: CASRRTQSGLGSDASTGELFF. The CDR3 DNA is TGTGCCAGCAGACGTACTCAAAGTGGCCTCGGGAGCGATGCCTCCACCGGGGAGCTGTTTTTT. The V gene is TRBV6-5, the J gene TRBJ2-2, with D possibly being TRBD2 (6 bases). The CDR3 spans 21 residues. V was pared by 6 bases and J by 4 bases, with 33 bases between. Germline CDR1 MNHEY, CDR2 SVGAGI.